These 9 T cell receptor beta chains originate from one sample sequenced in a study of T cell responses to AZD1222 COVID-19 vaccine. The method was immunoSEQ multiplex PCR; TCRdb's version includes in-frame clones alone and lacks a portion of them. This table has 100,000 to 150,000 clones, 70% to 90% appearing once. The material was peripheral blood, obtained on day 0 of AZD1222 vaccination. The receptors originated from an adult in good health.

The CDR3 sequence is CAWRGGPKNEQYF. The DNA for the CDR3 is TGTGCCTGGAGGGGGGGACCCAAGAACGAGCAGTACTTC. V is TRBV30 and J is TRBJ2-7, with D possibly matching TRBD2 (6 bases). The germline V and J ends were trimmed by 3 bases and 5 bases, with 14 bases remaining between them. Germline CDR1 reads GTSNPN; CDR2 reads SVGIG (reference sequence). CDR3 size: 13 residues.

The rearrangement links TRBV19 to TRBJ1-3; 9 bases line up with TRBD1. J lost 4 bases, V lost 9 bases, and 10 bases had no gene match. Germline lookup yields CDR1 LNHDA and CDR2 SQIVND (reference sequence). This CDR3 has 15 amino acids. The CDR3 DNA follows: TGTGCCAGCTCAAGGACAGGGGAAGGAGGAAACACCATATATTTT. Translation: CASSRTGEGGNTIYF.

The V call is TRBV13, the J call TRBJ2-2, with D tentatively TRBD2 (5 bases). Germline CDR1 reads PRHDT; CDR2 reads FYEKMQ (reference sequence). Trimming took off 4 bases at V and 4 bases at J, with 16 bases between the two ends. The CDR3 totals 16 residues. CDR3 nucleotide sequence: TGTGCCAGCAGCTATCTTATTGTGGACTCCACCGGGGAGCTGTTTTTT. Its translation is CASSYLIVDSTGELFF.

V usage is TRBV7-8 and J usage is TRBJ2-6; TRBD1 matches at 7 bases. The CDR3 is made up of 15 amino acids. Looked up from germline, CDR1 is SGHVS and CDR2 is FQNEAQ. Trimming removed 6 bases from V and 2 bases from J; junction bases left unmatched: 4. Written as DNA, the CDR3 is TGTGCCAGCAGAGTTGGGACAGCTGGGGCCAACGTCCTGACTTTC. It specifies CASRVGTAGANVLTF. The full variable domain, in which reference TRBV7-8 and TRBJ2-6 provide the parts outside the CDR3, is GAGVSQSPRYKVAKRGQDVALRCDPISGHVSLFWYQQALGQGPEFLTYFQNEAQLDKSGLPSDRFFAERPEGSVSTLKIQRTQQEDSAVYLCASRVGTAGANVLTFGAGSRLTVL.

The chain has TRBV4-3 and TRBJ1-5; TRBD1 might be the D (5 bases). CDR1 and CDR2 (germline): LGHNA, YSLEER. Trimming took off 3 bases at V and 0 bases at J, with 12 bases between the two ends. The CDR3 runs to 16 residues. The CDR3: CASSQWGPDSNQPQHF. The CDR3 DNA sequence: TGCGCCAGCAGCCAGTGGGGACCAGATAGCAATCAGCCCCAGCATTTT.

This rearrangement joins TRBV6-1 to TRBJ1-4; D gene uncertain. V lost 1 base, J lost 7 bases, and 10 bases lay in between. Germline CDR1 reads MNHNS; CDR2 reads SASEGT. This CDR3 has 14 residues. The chain's CDR3 is CASSEGTETEKLFF. The CDR3 region has the DNA TGTGCCAGCAGTGAAGGGACGGAGACTGAAAAACTGTTTTTT.

The CDR3 loop reads CASSFTTRSQETQYF. Here the CDR3 DNA reads TGTGCCAGCAGCTTTACGACAAGGTCCCAAGAGACCCAGTACTTC. This sequence joins TRBV7-6 and TRBJ2-5, with D uncertain. Per the germline V gene, CDR1 is SGHVS and CDR2 is FNYEAQ. This CDR3 has 15 amino acids. Between the trimmed V and J ends, which lost 3 bases and 1 base, there was a span of 12 bases.

V and J are TRBV18 and TRBJ1-2; D is perhaps TRBD1 (5 bases). This CDR3 region has 13 residues. The germline CDR1 and CDR2 sequences are KGHSH and LQKENI. Between the trimmed V and J ends, which lost 4 bases and 5 bases, there was a span of 11 bases. CDR3: CASSQETDYGYTF. DNA of the CDR3: TGTGCCAGCTCACAAGAGACAGATTATGGCTACACCTTC.

V is TRBV7-2 and J is TRBJ2-7; no definite D call. CDR3 length: 15 amino acids. Germline CDR1 SGHTA, CDR2 FQGNSA. The V and J ends lost 2 bases and 2 bases respectively, with 13 bases between them. The CDR3 is CASSLRKIGPYEQYF. DNA for the CDR3: TGTGCCAGCAGCTTACGGAAGATCGGACCCTACGAGCAGTACTTC.